Following are 26 T cell receptor beta chains from one sample sequenced in a study of regulatory T cells in long-lasting Graves disease. iRepertoire HTBI primers and Arm-PCR of CDR3 regions built TCR beta libraries. TCRdb called the multiplex PCR reads again in MiXCR, with one record for every CDR3 protein. The sample holds about 540,000 distinct CDR3 sequences, approximately 13% seen once. Time point specified: newly diagnosed GD, antithyroid drugs for less than 3 months. Generation of the TCR library employed RNA extracted from PBMCs. These data were likewise used in another study, on T cells in Graves' hyperthyroidism and ophthalmopathy.

Source: peripheral blood mononuclear cells (PBMCs), taken at new diagnosis, from a patient treated with antithyroid drugs. These receptors all come from a man in his thirties or forties with Graves disease.

The table lists this clonotype with many counts. The V gene is TRBV7-2, the J gene TRBJ2-5; D might be TRBD1 (5 bases). The V end lost 1 base, the J end lost 5 bases, and 8 bases lay between the germline ends. The CDR3 spans 13 residues. In germline, CDR1 is SGHTA, CDR2 FQGNSA. The CDR3 is CASSLGQRETQYF. CDR3 DNA: TGTGCCAGCAGCTTAGGACAGAGGGAGACCCAGTACTTC.

This clonotype has a count of ten or more. The rearrangement joins TRBV12-3 or TRBV12-4 to TRBJ2-1, with 7 bases identical to TRBD2. J was trimmed by 2 bases and V by 3 bases; bases with no gene match: 7. The CDR3 extends over 16 amino acids. The DNA for the CDR3 is TGTGCCAGCAGTTTGATGGGAGGGAGTCCCTACAATGAGCAGTTCTTC. Amino acids: CASSLMGGSPYNEQFF.

The CDR3 DNA reads as TGTGCCAGCAGCCAAAGCGGGACCCCCTCCTACGAGCAGTACTTC. This gives the protein CASSQSGTPSYEQYF. This chain uses TRBV9 with TRBJ2-7; 7 positions agree with TRBD2. The CDR3 totals 15 residues. J was trimmed by 0 bases and V by 4 bases; bases with no gene match: 7. CDR1 and CDR2 from the germline V gene are SGDLS and YYNGEE.

The CDR3 spells CASSVLSSYEQYF. In DNA form, the CDR3 reads TGTGCCAGCAGCGTATTAAGCTCCTACGAGCAGTACTTC. The rearrangement joins TRBV12-3 or TRBV12-4 to TRBJ2-7; D is unclear. The CDR3 has 13 amino acids. Trimming shortened V by 6 bases and J by 0 bases, and 9 bases separated the two germline ends.

This clonotype came up many times. The rearrangement uses TRBV12-3 or TRBV12-4 and TRBJ2-1; TRBD2 agrees at 12 bases. V shed 2 bases, J shed 5 bases, and the junction held 4 bases outside the gene matches. The CDR3 loop spans 16 amino acids. The DNA for the CDR3 is TGTGCCAGCAGTTTACTAGCGGGAGGGTTGGACAATGAGCAGTTCTTC. Translated: CASSLLAGGLDNEQFF.

The chain employs TRBV29-1 and TRBJ1-4, with D uncertain. The germline CDR1 and CDR2 sequences are SQVTM and ANQGSEA. Trimming took 4 bases from V and 8 from J, leaving 17 bases between them. The CDR3 consists of 14 residues. CDR3 residues: CSVVGQASEEKLFF. CDR3 DNA: TGCAGCGTTGTCGGGCAAGCTTCCGAGGAAAAACTGTTTTTT.

The V call is TRBV20-1, the J call TRBJ2-1, with 8 bases lining up with TRBD2. The CDR3 has 15 amino acids. Germline V gene lookup returns CDR1 DFQATT and CDR2 SNEGSKA (reference sequence). The V and J ends lost 4 bases and 4 bases, in that order; junction bases with no gene match: 9. The CDR3 DNA sequence: TGCAGTGCTACGGGGACTAGGACCCTTTACAATGAGCAGTTCTTC. Amino acid sequence: CSATGTRTLYNEQFF.

This clonotype was detected ten times or more. The CDR3 nucleotides are TGTGCTAGTGGTTTCAGGGGGCTGAACACTGAAGCTTTCTTT. Translation: CASGFRGLNTEAFF. The rearrangement links TRBV12-5 to TRBJ1-1, with 8 bases matching TRBD1. Germline V lookup: CDR1 LGHNT, CDR2 FRNRAP. The trim removed 3 bases at V and 0 bases at J, leaving 0 bases unmatched. The CDR3 contains 14 residues.

This clonotype has a count of ten or more. The chain uses TRBV27 and TRBJ1-4; D unresolved. The CDR3 extends over 12 amino acids. CDR1 is MNHEY, CDR2 SMNVEV, per germline (reference sequence). Trimming pared 5 bases from V and 10 bases from J, leaving 11 bases between. CDR3 DNA sequence: TGTGCCAGCAGTCCCCAAGTGGGAAAACTGTTTTTT. Protein sequence: CASSPQVGKLFF.

V is TRBV27 and J is TRBJ1-1; TRBD1 is a possible D gene (5 bases). The germline gives CDR1 MNHEY, CDR2 SMNVEV (reference sequence). Trimming removed 1 base from V and 0 bases from J, with 9 bases in between. This CDR3 region has 15 residues. The CDR3 loop reads CASSLWGGVNTEAFF. The CDR3 DNA sequence: TGTGCCAGCAGTTTATGGGGCGGCGTGAACACTGAAGCTTTCTTT.

As for this clonotype: A read error is possible here, since a much larger clone lies one base away. In nucleotides, the CDR3 is TGTGCCAGCTATGGGACAGGGCTGACAGATACGCAGTGTTTT. Residues: CASYGTGLTDTQCF. This chain links TRBV18 with TRBJ2-3, with TRBD1 identical over 9 bases. CDR1 is KGHSH, CDR2 LQKENI, per germline. The CDR3 is 14 amino acids.

The chain couples TRBV7-2 to TRBJ2-5, with 10 bases that match TRBD2. V lost 2 bases, J lost 14 bases, and 8 bases stayed unmatched. CDR1 SGHTA and CDR2 FQGNSA come from the germline V gene. The CDR3 loop spans 13 amino acids. Here the CDR3 reads CASSLTSGRAKYF. In DNA, the CDR3 is TGTGCCAGCAGCTTAACAAGCGGGAGGGCCAAATACTTC.

This clonotype was seen a handful of times. The J gene is TRBJ2-1, the V gene TRBV10-2; 8 nucleotides match TRBD2. The V segment lost 0 bases and the J segment 11 bases; nucleotides outside the gene matches: 12. This CDR3 is built from 16 residues. Looked up from germline, CDR1 is WSHSY and CDR2 is SAAADI. The CDR3 loop is CASSESAGADIVKQFF. CDR3 nucleotides: TGCGCCAGCAGTGAGTCAGCGGGAGCCGACATCGTTAAGCAGTTCTTC.

The chain carries TRBV10-3 and TRBJ1-5; 7 bases agree with TRBD1. This CDR3 is built from 16 residues. J lost 4 bases, V lost 3 bases, and 9 bases had no gene match. Germline V gene sequence: CDR1 ENHRY, CDR2 SYGVKD. CDR3 sequence (DNA): TGTGCCATCAGTGATTGGGGGGACAGAGGGAATCAGCCCCAGCATTTT. Its translation: CAISDWGDRGNQPQHF.

This clonotype was counted many times. V usage is TRBV24-1 and J usage is TRBJ2-7, with unresolved D. CDR3 length: 13 residues. V gave up 2 bases and J gave up 4 bases, with 8 bases separating them. The germline CDR1 and CDR2 sequences are KGHDR and SFDVKD. Here the CDR3 reads CATSDYDGYEQYF. CDR3 nucleotides: TGTGCCACCAGTGATTACGACGGGTACGAGCAGTACTTC.

This chain links TRBV5-8 with TRBJ2-1, with D unclear. The V gene lost 2 bases and the J gene lost 8 bases, with 8 bases spanning the gap. This CDR3 has 12 residues. CDR1 and CDR2 (germline): SGHTS, YDEGEE. CDR3: CASSLVVYEQFF. The CDR3 DNA follows: TGTGCCAGCAGCTTAGTAGTCTATGAGCAGTTCTTC.

V usage is TRBV9 and J usage is TRBJ1-6; D unclear. Germline loops: CDR1 SGDLS, CDR2 YYNGEE. This CDR3 comprises 16 residues. V shed 0 bases and J shed 0 bases, with 7 bases lying between them. The CDR3 sequence is CASSVGLSSYNSPLHF. CDR3 nucleotide sequence: TGTGCCAGCAGCGTAGGCCTAAGCTCCTATAATTCACCCCTCCACTTT.

This chain joins TRBV3-1 and TRBJ2-7; D may match TRBD1 or TRBD2 (5 bases each). This CDR3 has 13 residues. Germline CDR1 LGHDT, CDR2 YNNKEL (reference sequence). Trimming removed 2 bases from V and 3 bases from J, with 8 bases in between. CDR3 loop: CASSQRDGYEQYF. The CDR3 DNA reads TGTGCCAGCAGCCAAAGGGACGGCTACGAGCAGTACTTC.

This clonotype was counted between two and nine times. This chain links TRBV18 with TRBJ2-2, with D unclear. In germline, CDR1 is KGHSH, CDR2 LQKENI. Trimming shortened V by 3 bases and J by 5 bases, and 4 bases separated the two germline ends. The CDR3 contains 12 residues. CDR3 sequence (DNA): TGTGCCAGCTCACCGGCAACCGGGGAGCTGTTTTTT. Protein product: CASSPATGELFF.

The V and J genes are TRBV12-5 and TRBJ2-7; tentative D call: TRBD1 (5 bases). The CDR3 sequence is 14 residues long. Germline assignment: CDR1 LGHNT and CDR2 FRNRAP. V lost 0 bases and J lost 3, with 9 bases in between. DNA for the CDR3: TGTGCTAGTGGTTTGGTTCACAGGAACTACGAGCAGTACTTC. Translated, it gives CASGLVHRNYEQYF.

At least ten counts were recorded for this clonotype. The chain couples TRBV3-1 to TRBJ1-5; D is possibly TRBD1 (6 bases). V was clipped by 1 base and J by 4 bases, with 8 bases between them. The CDR3 is made up of 14 amino acids. Germline V CDR1 and CDR2: LGHDT, YNNKEL (reference sequence). This CDR3 is CASSQATGNQPQHF. CDR3 coding DNA: TGTGCCAGCAGCCAAGCTACAGGGAATCAGCCCCAGCATTTT.

The chain carries TRBV19 and TRBJ1-2; a weak D match, TRBD1 (6 bases). Germline values: CDR1 LNHDA, CDR2 SQIVND (reference sequence). V lost 3 bases and J lost 4, with 15 bases in between. CDR3 size: 15 residues. This CDR3 reads CASSIGGGGSYGYTF. The CDR3 nucleotides are TGTGCCAGTAGTATTGGTGGGGGCGGAAGCTATGGCTACACCTTC.

This clonotype was counted between two and nine times. V usage is TRBV10-3 and J usage is TRBJ2-1, with D unresolved. Per the germline V gene, CDR1 is ENHRY and CDR2 is SYGVKD. V lost 11 bases and J 0 bases, leaving 11 bases between the germline ends. This CDR3 contains 13 residues. In DNA, the CDR3 is TGTGCCGTCCAATTTGACTCCTACAATGAGCAGTTCTTC. It encodes CAVQFDSYNEQFF.

This clonotype has ten or more counts. The CDR3 here is CASNSGQGLFTGELFF. CDR3 DNA sequence: TGTGCCAGCAATTCCGGACAGGGTTTATTTACGGGGGAGCTGTTTTTT. The chain employs TRBV6-1 and TRBJ2-2, with 8 bases matching TRBD1. The CDR3 has 16 residues. Per the germline V gene, CDR1 is MNHNS and CDR2 is SASEGT. J lost 8 bases, V lost 7 bases, and 15 bases had no gene match.

V is TRBV9 and J is TRBJ2-2; 7 positions match TRBD2. Germline V gene data show CDR1 as SGDLS and CDR2 as YYNGEE. Trimming removed 3 bases from V and 7 bases from J; junction bases left unmatched: 12. CDR3 length: 16 amino acids. The CDR3 DNA reads as TGTGCCAGCAGCGGGGGGGGAGGGCAATTCCACGGGGAGCTGTTTTTT. Translation: CASSGGGGQFHGELFF.

This clonotype was recorded many times. J is TRBJ1-2 and V is TRBV12-3 or TRBV12-4; D is undetermined. V shed 6 bases and J shed 6 bases, with 17 bases lying between them. The CDR3 extends over 14 amino acids. CDR3 protein: CASSPGRRIHGYTF. CDR3 in DNA: TGTGCCAGCAGCCCCGGCAGGCGGATACATGGCTACACCTTC.